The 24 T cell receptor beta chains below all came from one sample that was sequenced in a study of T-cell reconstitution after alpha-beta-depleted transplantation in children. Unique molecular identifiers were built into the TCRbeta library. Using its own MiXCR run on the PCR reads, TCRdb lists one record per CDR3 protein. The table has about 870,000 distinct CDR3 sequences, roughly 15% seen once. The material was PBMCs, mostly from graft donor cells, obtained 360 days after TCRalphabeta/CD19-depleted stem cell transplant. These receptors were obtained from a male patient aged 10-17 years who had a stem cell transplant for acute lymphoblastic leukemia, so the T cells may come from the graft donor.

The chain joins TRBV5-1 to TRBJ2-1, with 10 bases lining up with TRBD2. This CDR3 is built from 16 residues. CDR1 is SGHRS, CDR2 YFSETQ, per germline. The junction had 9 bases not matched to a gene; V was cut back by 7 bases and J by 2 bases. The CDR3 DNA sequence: TGCGCCAGCTTATTGGTAGCGGGAGGTGCCTACAATGAGCAGTTCTTC. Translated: CASLLVAGGAYNEQFF.

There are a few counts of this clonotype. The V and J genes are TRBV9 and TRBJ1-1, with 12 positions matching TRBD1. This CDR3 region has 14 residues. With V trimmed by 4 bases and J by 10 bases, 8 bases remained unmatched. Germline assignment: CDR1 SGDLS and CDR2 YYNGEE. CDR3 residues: CASSFGTGGTRAFF. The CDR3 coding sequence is TGTGCCAGCAGCTTCGGGACAGGGGGCACCCGAGCTTTCTTT.

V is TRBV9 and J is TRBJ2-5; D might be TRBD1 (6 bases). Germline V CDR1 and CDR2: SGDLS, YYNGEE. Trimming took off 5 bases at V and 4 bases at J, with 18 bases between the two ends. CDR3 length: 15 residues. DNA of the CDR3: TGTGCCAGCAGACCTATCGCAGGGGCTGGAGAGACCCAGTACTTC. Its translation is CASRPIAGAGETQYF.

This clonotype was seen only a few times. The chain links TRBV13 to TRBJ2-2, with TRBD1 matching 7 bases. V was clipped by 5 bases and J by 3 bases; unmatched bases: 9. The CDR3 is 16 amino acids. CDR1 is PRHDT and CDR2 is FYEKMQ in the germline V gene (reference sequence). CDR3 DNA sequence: TGTGCCAGCAGCCAAACACAGGGGTCGCACACCGGGGAGCTGTTTTTT. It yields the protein CASSQTQGSHTGELFF.

The CDR3 is CASSYLAGAKGEQYF. In DNA form, the CDR3 reads TGTGCCAGCAGTTACTTAGCGGGAGCTAAGGGAGAGCAGTACTTC. This chain joins TRBV6-2 or TRBV6-3 and TRBJ2-7; 9 bases agree with TRBD2. There are 15 residues in the CDR3. Trimming removed 1 base from V and 7 bases from J; junction bases left unmatched: 8. Germline CDR1 and CDR2: MNHEY and SVGEGT.

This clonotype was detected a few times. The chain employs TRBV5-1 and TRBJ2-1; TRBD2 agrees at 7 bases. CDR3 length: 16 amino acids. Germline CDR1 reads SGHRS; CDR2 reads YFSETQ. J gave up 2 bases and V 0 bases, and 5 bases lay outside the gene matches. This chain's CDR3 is CASSLVGGGPYNEQFF. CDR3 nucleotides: TGCGCCAGCAGCTTGGTGGGGGGAGGGCCCTACAATGAGCAGTTCTTC.

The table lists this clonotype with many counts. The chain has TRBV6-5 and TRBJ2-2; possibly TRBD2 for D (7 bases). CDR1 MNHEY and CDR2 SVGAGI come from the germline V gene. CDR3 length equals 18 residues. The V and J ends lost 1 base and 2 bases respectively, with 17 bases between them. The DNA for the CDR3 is TGTGCCAGCAGTTACTGGACCTCCGGGGGGCGCAACACCGGGGAGCTGTTTTTT. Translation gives CASSYWTSGGRNTGELFF.

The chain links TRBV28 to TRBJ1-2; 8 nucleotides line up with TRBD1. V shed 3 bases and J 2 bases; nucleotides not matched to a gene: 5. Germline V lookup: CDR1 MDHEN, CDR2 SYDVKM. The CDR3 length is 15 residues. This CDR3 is CASSFRGPSNYGYTF. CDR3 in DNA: TGTGCCAGCAGTTTCAGGGGGCCCTCGAACTATGGCTACACCTTC.

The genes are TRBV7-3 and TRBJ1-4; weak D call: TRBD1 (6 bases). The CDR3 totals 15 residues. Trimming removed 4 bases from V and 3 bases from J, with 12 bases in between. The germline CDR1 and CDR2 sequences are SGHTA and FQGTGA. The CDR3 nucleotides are TGTGCCAGCAGCTCTGAGGGGGGCCCTAATGAAAAACTGTTTTTT. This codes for CASSSEGGPNEKLFF.

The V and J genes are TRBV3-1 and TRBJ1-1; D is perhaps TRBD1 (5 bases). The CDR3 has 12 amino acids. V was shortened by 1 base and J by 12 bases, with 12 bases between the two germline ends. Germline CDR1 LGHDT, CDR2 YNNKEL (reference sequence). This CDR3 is CASSQGPGATFF. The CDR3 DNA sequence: TGTGCCAGCAGCCAAGGACCCGGGGCAACTTTCTTT.

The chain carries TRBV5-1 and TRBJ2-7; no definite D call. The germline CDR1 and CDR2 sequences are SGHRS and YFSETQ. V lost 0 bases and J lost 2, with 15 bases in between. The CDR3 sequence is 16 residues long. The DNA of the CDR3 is TGCGCCAGCAGCTTGGATCCCCGACCTGAGGCCTACGAGCAGTACTTC. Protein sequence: CASSLDPRPEAYEQYF. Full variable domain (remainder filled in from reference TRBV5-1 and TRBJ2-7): KAGVTQTPRYLIKTRGQQVTLSCSPISGHRSVSWYQQTPGQGLQFLFEYFSETQRNKGNFPGRFSGRQFSNSRSEMNVSTLELGDSALYLCASSLDPRPEAYEQYFGPGTRLTVT.

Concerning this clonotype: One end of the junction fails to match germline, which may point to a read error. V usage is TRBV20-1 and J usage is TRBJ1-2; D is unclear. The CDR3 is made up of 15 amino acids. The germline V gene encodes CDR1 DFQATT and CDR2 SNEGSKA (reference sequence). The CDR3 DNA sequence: TGCAGTTCTAGGAGGGTAACTAAAGGGCTTCTCCCGTACACCTTC. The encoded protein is CSSRRVTKGLLPYTF.

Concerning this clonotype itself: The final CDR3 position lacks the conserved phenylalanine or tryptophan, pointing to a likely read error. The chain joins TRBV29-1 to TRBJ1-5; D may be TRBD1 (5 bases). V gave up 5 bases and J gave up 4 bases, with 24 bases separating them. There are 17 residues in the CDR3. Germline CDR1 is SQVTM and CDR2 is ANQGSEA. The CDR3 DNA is TGCAGCGTTTCGCGGGGGTTGGGACCGACCCAGAATCAGCCCCAGCATTGT. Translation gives CSVSRGLGPTQNQPQHC.

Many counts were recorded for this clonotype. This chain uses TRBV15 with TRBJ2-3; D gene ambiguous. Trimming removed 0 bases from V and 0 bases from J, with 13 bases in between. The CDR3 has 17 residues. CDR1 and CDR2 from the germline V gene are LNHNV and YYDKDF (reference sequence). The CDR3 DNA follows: TGTGCCACCAGCAGAGATCGACGGCGGACCAGCACAGATACGCAGTATTTT. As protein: CATSRDRRRTSTDTQYF.

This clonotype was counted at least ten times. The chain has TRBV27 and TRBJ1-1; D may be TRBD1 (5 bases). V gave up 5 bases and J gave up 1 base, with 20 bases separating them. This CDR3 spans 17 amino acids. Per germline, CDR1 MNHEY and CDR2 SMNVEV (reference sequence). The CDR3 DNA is TGTGCCAGCAGTCCTACCCTAGGTAGGGGAAGGAACACTGAAGCTTTCTTT. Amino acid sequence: CASSPTLGRGRNTEAFF.

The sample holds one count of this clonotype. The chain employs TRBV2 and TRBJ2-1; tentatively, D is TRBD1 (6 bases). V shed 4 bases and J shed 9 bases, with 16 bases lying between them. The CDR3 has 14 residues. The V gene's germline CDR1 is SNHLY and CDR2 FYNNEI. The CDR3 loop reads CASSGGTGWTEQFF. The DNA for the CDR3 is TGTGCCAGCAGTGGAGGAACAGGGTGGACTGAGCAGTTCTTC.

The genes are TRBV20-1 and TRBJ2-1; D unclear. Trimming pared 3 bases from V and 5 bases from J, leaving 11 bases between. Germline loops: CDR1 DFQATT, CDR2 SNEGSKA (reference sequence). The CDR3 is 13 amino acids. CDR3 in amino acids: CSASGPNHNEQFF. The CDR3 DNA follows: TGCAGTGCTAGCGGTCCGAACCACAATGAGCAGTTCTTC.

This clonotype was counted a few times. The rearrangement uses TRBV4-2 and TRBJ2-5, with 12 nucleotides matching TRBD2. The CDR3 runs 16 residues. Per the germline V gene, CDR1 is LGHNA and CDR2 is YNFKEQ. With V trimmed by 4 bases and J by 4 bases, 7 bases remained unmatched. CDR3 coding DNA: TGTGCCAGCAGCCCCCGACTAGCGGGAGTTATAGAGACCCAGTACTTC. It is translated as CASSPRLAGVIETQYF.

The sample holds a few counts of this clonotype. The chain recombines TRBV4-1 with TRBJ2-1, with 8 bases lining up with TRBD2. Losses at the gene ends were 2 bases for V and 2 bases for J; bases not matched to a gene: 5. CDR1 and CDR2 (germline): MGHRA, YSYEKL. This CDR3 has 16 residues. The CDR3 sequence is CASSQSGSITYNEQFF. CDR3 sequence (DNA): TGCGCCAGCAGCCAAAGCGGGAGTATAACCTACAATGAGCAGTTCTTC.

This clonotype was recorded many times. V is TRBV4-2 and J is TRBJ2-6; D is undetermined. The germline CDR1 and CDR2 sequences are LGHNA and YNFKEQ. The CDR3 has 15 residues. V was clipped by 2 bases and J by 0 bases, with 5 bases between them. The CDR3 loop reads CASSQRNSGANVLTF. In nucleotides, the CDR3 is TGTGCCAGCAGCCAAAGGAACTCTGGGGCCAACGTCCTGACTTTC.

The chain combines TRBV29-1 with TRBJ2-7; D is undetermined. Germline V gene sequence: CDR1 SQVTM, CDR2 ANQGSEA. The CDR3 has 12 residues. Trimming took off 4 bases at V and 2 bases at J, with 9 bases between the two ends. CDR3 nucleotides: TGCAGCGTTGGACGGAGTGCCTACGAGCAGTACTTC. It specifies CSVGRSAYEQYF.

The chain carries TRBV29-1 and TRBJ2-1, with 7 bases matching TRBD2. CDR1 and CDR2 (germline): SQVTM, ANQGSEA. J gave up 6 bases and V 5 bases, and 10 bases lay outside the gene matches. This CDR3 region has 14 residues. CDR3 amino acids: CSVPWGEGPNEQFF. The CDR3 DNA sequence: TGCAGCGTTCCTTGGGGGGAGGGCCCCAATGAGCAGTTCTTC.

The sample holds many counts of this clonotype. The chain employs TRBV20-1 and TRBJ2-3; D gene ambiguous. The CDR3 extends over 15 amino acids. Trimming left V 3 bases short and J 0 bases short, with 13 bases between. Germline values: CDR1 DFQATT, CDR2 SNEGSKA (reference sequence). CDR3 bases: TGCAGTGCTAGGGAAACTCAGCTGAGCACAGATACGCAGTATTTT. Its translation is CSARETQLSTDTQYF.

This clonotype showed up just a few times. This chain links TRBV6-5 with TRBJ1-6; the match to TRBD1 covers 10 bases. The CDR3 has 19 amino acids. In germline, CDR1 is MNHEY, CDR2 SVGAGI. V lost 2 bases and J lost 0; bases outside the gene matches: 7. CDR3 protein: CASSYAGTGDSSYNSPLHF. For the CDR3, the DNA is TGTGCCAGCAGTTACGCCGGGACAGGGGACAGCTCCTATAATTCACCCCTCCACTTT.